This T cell receptor (beta chain) was retrieved from a study of blood T cell repertoires in COVID-19. Germline-derived CDR1 and CDR2 are LNHDA and SQIVND (reference sequence). CDR3 length: 16 amino acids. Between the trimmed V and J ends, which lost 5 bases and 8 bases, there was a span of 19 bases. The table came from immunoSEQ multiplex PCR; TCRdb's copy has only in-frame clones and leaves some out. The sample lists approximately 150,000 clones; over 75% were seen once. The receptor comes from a woman aged 50 to 65 with acute or convalescent COVID-19. The V gene is TRBV19, the J gene TRBJ1-6; the D gene is possibly TRBD1 (5 bases). The sample taken for sequencing was peripheral blood. This CDR3 reads CASSAQGGNSDSPLHF. CDR3 nucleotide sequence: TGTGCCAGTAGTGCTCAGGGCGGGAATTCTGATTCACCCCTCCACTTT.